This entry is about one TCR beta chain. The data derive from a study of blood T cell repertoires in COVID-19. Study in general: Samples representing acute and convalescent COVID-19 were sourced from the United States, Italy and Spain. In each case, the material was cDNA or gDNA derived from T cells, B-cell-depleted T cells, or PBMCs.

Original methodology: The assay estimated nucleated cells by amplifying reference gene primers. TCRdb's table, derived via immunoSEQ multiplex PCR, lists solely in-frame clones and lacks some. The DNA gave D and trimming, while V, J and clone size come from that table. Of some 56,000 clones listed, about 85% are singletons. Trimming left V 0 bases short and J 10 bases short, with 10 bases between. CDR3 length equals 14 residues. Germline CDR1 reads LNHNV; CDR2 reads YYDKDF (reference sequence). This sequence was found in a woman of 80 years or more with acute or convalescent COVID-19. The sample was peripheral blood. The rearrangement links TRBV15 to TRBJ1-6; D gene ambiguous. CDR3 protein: CATSRDEGGSPLHF. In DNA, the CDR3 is TGTGCCACCAGCAGAGATGAGGGCGGATCACCCCTCCACTTT.